The 25 T cell receptor beta chains presented below share a single source sample, sequenced in a study of radiation and T cells in renal cell carcinoma. TCRdb's table, derived via immunoSEQ multiplex PCR, lists solely in-frame clones and lacks some. The sample has 45,000 to 55,000 clones, about 80% seen once. The time point: blood 2 weeks post-SBRT. The treatment: 15 Gy SBRT to primary tumor, nephrectomy 4 weeks later. This specimen was blood, taken from a patient whose treatment included radiotherapy and nephrectomy. These receptors were collected from a woman in her 70s with renal cell carcinoma.

The V call is TRBV6-5, the J call TRBJ1-1; a weak D match, TRBD1 (5 bases). The V gene's germline CDR1 is MNHEY and CDR2 SVGAGI. The CDR3 has 14 amino acids. V gave up 5 bases and J gave up 1 base, with 11 bases separating them. CDR3 residues: CASSPNRRNTEAFF. CDR3 bases: TGTGCCAGCAGTCCAAACAGGCGGAACACTGAAGCTTTCTTT.

The V call is TRBV4-1, the J call TRBJ2-1; D uncertain. The CDR3 sequence is 12 residues long. From germline, CDR1 is MGHRA and CDR2 YSYEKL. V was shortened by 8 bases and J by 7 bases, with 12 bases between the two germline ends. The CDR3, as DNA: TGCGCCAGCCGGTCCACATTTAATGAGCAGTTCTTC. This encodes CASRSTFNEQFF.

In this sample, this clone turned up a few times. The rearrangement joins TRBV10-2 to TRBJ1-6; D remains ambiguous. The V gene lost 4 bases and the J gene lost 7 bases, with 17 bases spanning the gap. Germline values: CDR1 WSHSY, CDR2 SAAADI. This CDR3 region has 16 residues. The CDR3 DNA sequence: TGCGCCAGCAGTGCGCCGTACGAGCGGACGAATTCACCCCTCCACTTT. Translating gives CASSAPYERTNSPLHF.

The gene calls are TRBV29-1 and TRBJ1-1; weak D call: TRBD1 (5 bases). Trimming took off 7 bases at V and 0 bases at J, with 15 bases between the two ends. The germline gives CDR1 SQVTM, CDR2 ANQGSEA. The CDR3 runs to 14 residues. The chain's CDR3 is CSGSAGSLNTEAFF. CDR3 coding DNA: TGCAGCGGTTCGGCAGGGAGTCTGAACACTGAAGCTTTCTTT.

The genes are TRBV27 and TRBJ2-1, with D perhaps matching TRBD1 (6 bases). Germline V lookup: CDR1 MNHEY, CDR2 SMNVEV (reference sequence). The ends were cut back, 2 bases at V and 1 base at J, with 12 bases in the middle. The CDR3 is 16 residues long. The CDR3 loop reads CASSLPDQGSYNEQFF. The CDR3 coding sequence is TGTGCCAGCAGTTTACCCGACCAGGGGTCCTACAATGAGCAGTTCTTC.

The chain joins TRBV30 to TRBJ2-3, with 7 nucleotides matching TRBD2. This CDR3 is built from 15 residues. CDR1 GTSNPN and CDR2 SVGIG come from the germline V gene (reference sequence). The J segment lost 0 bases and the V segment lost 4 bases, leaving 7 bases of the junction unmatched. The DNA for the CDR3 is TGTGCCTGGAAAATGGGACTAACTAGCACAGATACGCAGTATTTT. This encodes CAWKMGLTSTDTQYF.

This rearrangement joins TRBV18 to TRBJ1-3; tentatively, D is TRBD1 (6 bases). This CDR3 has 16 residues. V gave up 5 bases and J gave up 0 bases, with 14 bases separating them. Germline values: CDR1 KGHSH, CDR2 LQKENI. DNA for the CDR3: TGTGCCAGCTCAACATTCGAGGACAGCTCTGGAAACACCATATATTTT. This translates into CASSTFEDSSGNTIYF.

This sequence joins TRBV11-3 and TRBJ2-5; 7 positions agree with TRBD2. CDR1 SGHNT and CDR2 YENEEA come from the germline V gene. The CDR3 runs to 18 residues. The V segment lost 1 base and the J segment 4 bases; nucleotides outside the gene matches: 15. Written as DNA, the CDR3 is TGTGCCAGCAGCTTAGGGGTCATAACGGGGGGACCGAGAGAGACCCAGTACTTC. This encodes CASSLGVITGGPRETQYF.

The chain employs TRBV14 and TRBJ2-3, with 10 bases identical to TRBD1. The CDR3 spans 20 residues. Germline CDR1 is SGHDN and CDR2 is FVKESK. J lost 0 bases, V lost 0 bases, and 12 bases had no gene match. As DNA, the CDR3 is TGTGCCAGCAGCCAAGATAAAGTCGGGACAGGGGTCGTGAGCACAGATACGCAGTATTTT. Its translation is CASSQDKVGTGVVSTDTQYF.

The chain uses TRBV10-2 and TRBJ2-4; D might be TRBD1 (6 bases). Trimming shortened V by 0 bases and J by 3 bases, and 9 bases separated the two germline ends. This CDR3 has 15 amino acids. CDR1 WSHSY and CDR2 SAAADI come from the germline V gene. The CDR3 reads CASSESRGSKNIQYF. As DNA, the CDR3 is TGCGCCAGCAGTGAGTCGAGGGGGAGCAAAAACATTCAGTACTTC.

The CDR3 DNA sequence: TGTGCCAGCAGTACTAGCGGGAGCTACACAGATACGCAGTATTTT. Protein: CASSTSGSYTDTQYF. V and J are TRBV2 and TRBJ2-3, with 11 bases lining up with TRBD2. The germline gives CDR1 SNHLY, CDR2 FYNNEI. V shed 5 bases, J shed 2 bases, and the junction held 3 bases outside the gene matches. The CDR3 sequence is 15 residues long.

The chain joins TRBV4-3 to TRBJ2-2, with 13 positions matching TRBD2. Trimming cost V 8 bases and J 7 bases; bases outside gene matches: 7. CDR1 LGHNA and CDR2 YSLEER come from the germline V gene. This CDR3 has 15 residues. Written as DNA, the CDR3 is TGCGCCAGCCGACCGGGACTAGCGGGATTCGGGGAGCTGTTTTTT. It codes for CASRPGLAGFGELFF.

J is TRBJ1-5 and V is TRBV30; 9 nucleotides align to TRBD1. With V trimmed by 5 bases and J by 6 bases, 2 bases remained unmatched. This CDR3 is 12 amino acids long. Germline CDR1 GTSNPN, CDR2 SVGIG (reference sequence). CDR3 residues: CAWETGGQPQHF. CDR3 coding DNA: TGTGCCTGGGAGACAGGGGGTCAGCCCCAGCATTTT.

This clone appeared once. V usage is TRBV5-3 and J usage is TRBJ2-7; D may be TRBD1 or TRBD2 (5 bases each). TRBV5-3 is an ORF, and what it does is uncertain. The CDR3 loop spans 14 amino acids. Trimming pared 6 bases from V and 4 bases from J, leaving 17 bases between. CDR3 protein: CARTRPGPFYEQYF. CDR3 DNA sequence: TGTGCCAGAACCCGACCGGGACCTTTTTACGAGCAGTACTTC.

V and J are TRBV5-6 and TRBJ2-5; D is uncertain. Germline assignment: CDR1 SGHDT and CDR2 YYEEEE. The V end lost 0 bases, the J end lost 5 bases, and 8 bases lay between the germline ends. The CDR3 runs 13 residues. The CDR3 loop reads CASSLDLPETQYF. The CDR3, as DNA: TGTGCCAGCAGCTTGGACTTACCGGAGACCCAGTACTTC.

A single count supports this clone. The chain carries TRBV4-3 and TRBJ2-7; D is uncertain. Looked up from germline, CDR1 is LGHNA and CDR2 is YSLEER. Trimming removed 0 bases at V and 4 bases at J, with 10 bases between. This CDR3 has 14 residues. CDR3 amino acids: CASSQDLGTYEQYF. CDR3 DNA sequence: TGCGCCAGCAGCCAAGATCTAGGTACATACGAGCAGTACTTC.

The V call is TRBV7-8, the J call TRBJ1-1; D uncertain. CDR1 and CDR2 from the germline V gene are SGHVS and FQNEAQ. V dropped 5 bases and J dropped 1 base, with 8 bases sitting between them. The CDR3 runs 13 residues. The CDR3, as DNA: TGTGCCAGCAGCCCGATGACGAACACTGAAGCTTTCTTT. This codes for CASSPMTNTEAFF.

The CDR3 DNA reads as TGTGCCAGCAGCCCCCTGACAGGCCATGGCTACACCTTC. This encodes CASSPLTGHGYTF. The chain recombines TRBV7-8 with TRBJ1-2, with D possibly TRBD1 on 6 matching bases. Germline V gives CDR1 SGHVS, CDR2 FQNEAQ. CDR3 size: 13 residues. V was trimmed by 5 bases and J by 6 bases, leaving 13 bases between them.

The J gene is TRBJ2-3, the V gene TRBV5-3, with 9 bases that match TRBD2. Being an ORF, TRBV5-3 has a function that is uncertain. J lost 0 bases, V lost 5 bases, and 25 bases had no gene match. The CDR3 is 22 residues long. Written as DNA, the CDR3 is TGTGCCAGAAGTCGAGGGGGGAAGTCTCATGAGCTAGCGGGAACTAGCACAGATACGCAGTATTTT. Protein product: CARSRGGKSHELAGTSTDTQYF.

The rearrangement uses TRBV9 and TRBJ2-3; D not certain. Germline CDR1 reads SGDLS; CDR2 reads YYNGEE. The CDR3 covers 13 residues. V lost 3 bases and J 0 bases, leaving 5 bases between the germline ends. The DNA for the CDR3 is TGTGCCAGCAGCGCCTCTAGCACAGATACGCAGTATTTT. Translated: CASSASSTDTQYF.

J is TRBJ2-3 and V is TRBV6-5; 8 bases map to TRBD1. The V and J ends lost 6 bases and 5 bases, in that order; junction bases with no gene match: 10. CDR1 and CDR2 (germline): MNHEY, SVGAGI. The CDR3 extends over 15 amino acids. CDR3 amino acids: CASRTIDRGRDTQYF. The CDR3 nucleotides read TGTGCCAGCAGGACGATAGACAGGGGCCGAGATACGCAGTATTTT.

The rearrangement links TRBV9 to TRBJ1-2, with D unresolved. Trimming took 0 bases from V and 6 from J, leaving 12 bases between them. This CDR3 is built from 14 residues. Germline V gene lookup returns CDR1 SGDLS and CDR2 YYNGEE. The CDR3 spells CASSVAPGMDGYTF. DNA of the CDR3: TGTGCCAGCAGCGTAGCCCCGGGAATGGATGGCTACACCTTC.

The chain joins TRBV5-4 to TRBJ1-4, with 9 bases lining up with TRBD1. Germline V gene sequence: CDR1 SGHNT, CDR2 YYREEE (reference sequence). V dropped 4 bases and J dropped 5; count of bases not matched to a gene: 6. The CDR3 length is 15 residues. In DNA, the CDR3 is TGTGCCAGCAGCCAAAGGGGACAGGGAAATGAAAAACTGTTTTTT. This translates into CASSQRGQGNEKLFF.

V and J are TRBV15 and TRBJ2-7, with TRBD2 matching 8 bases. Germline assignment: CDR1 LNHNV and CDR2 YYDKDF (reference sequence). The ends lost 9 bases at V and 2 bases at J; junction bases unmatched: 9. The CDR3 totals 14 residues. The CDR3 DNA follows: TGTGCCACATCGCCCAGCGGGGGAACCTACGAGCAGTACTTC. Residues: CATSPSGGTYEQYF.

This clone has more than one count but fewer than ten. Written as DNA, the CDR3 is TGTGCCAGTAGTATTGGACAGGGAGAAAAACTGTTTTTT. Encoded protein: CASSIGQGEKLFF. The genes are TRBV19 and TRBJ1-4; 8 nucleotides match TRBD1. CDR1 is LNHDA, CDR2 SQIVND, per germline (reference sequence). CDR3 length: 13 residues. The V gene end was trimmed by 3 bases and the J gene end by 8 bases; junction bases not matched to a gene: 2.